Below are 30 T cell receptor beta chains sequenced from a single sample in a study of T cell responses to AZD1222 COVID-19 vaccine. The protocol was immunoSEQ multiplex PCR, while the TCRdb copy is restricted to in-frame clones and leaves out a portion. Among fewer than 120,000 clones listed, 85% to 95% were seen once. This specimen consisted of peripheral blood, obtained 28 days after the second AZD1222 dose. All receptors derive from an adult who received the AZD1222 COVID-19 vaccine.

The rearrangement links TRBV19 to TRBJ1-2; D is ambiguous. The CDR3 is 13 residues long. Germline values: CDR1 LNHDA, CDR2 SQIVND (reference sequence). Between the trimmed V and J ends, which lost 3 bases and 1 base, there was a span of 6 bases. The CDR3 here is CASSIRHNYGYTF. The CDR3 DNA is TGTGCCAGTAGTATTAGGCATAACTATGGCTACACCTTC.

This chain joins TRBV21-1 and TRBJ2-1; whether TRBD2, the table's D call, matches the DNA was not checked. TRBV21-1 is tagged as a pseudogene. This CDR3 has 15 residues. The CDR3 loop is CASSLLAGPYNEQFF. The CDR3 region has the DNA TGTGCCAGCAGTCTACTAGCGGGACCCTACAATGAGCAGTTCTTC.

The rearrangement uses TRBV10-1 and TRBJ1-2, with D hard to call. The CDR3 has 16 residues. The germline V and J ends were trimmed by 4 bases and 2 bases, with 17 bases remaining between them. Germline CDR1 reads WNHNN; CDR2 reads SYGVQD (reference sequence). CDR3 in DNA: TGCGCCAGCAGTGGAGACGGGCACTCGCCGAACTATGGCTACACCTTC. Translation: CASSGDGHSPNYGYTF.

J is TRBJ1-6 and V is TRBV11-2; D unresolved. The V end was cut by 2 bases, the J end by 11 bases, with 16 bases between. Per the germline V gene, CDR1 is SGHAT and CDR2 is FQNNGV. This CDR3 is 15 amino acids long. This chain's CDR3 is CASSLRSSYRTPLHF. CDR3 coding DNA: TGTGCCAGCAGCTTACGTTCCAGCTACAGAACACCCCTCCACTTT. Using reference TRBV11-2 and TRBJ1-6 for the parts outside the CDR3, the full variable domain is EAGVAQSPRYKIIEKRQSVAFWCNPISGHATLYWYQQILGQGPKLLIQFQNNGVVDDSQLPKDRFSAERLKGVDSTLKIQPAKLEDSAVYLCASSLRSSYRTPLHFGNGTRLTVT.

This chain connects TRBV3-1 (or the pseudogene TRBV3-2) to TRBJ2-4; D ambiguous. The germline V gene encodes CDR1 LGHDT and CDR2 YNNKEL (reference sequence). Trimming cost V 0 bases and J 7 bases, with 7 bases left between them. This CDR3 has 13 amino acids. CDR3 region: CASSQEVGNIQYF. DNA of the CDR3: TGTGCCAGCAGCCAAGAGGTTGGGAACATTCAGTACTTC.

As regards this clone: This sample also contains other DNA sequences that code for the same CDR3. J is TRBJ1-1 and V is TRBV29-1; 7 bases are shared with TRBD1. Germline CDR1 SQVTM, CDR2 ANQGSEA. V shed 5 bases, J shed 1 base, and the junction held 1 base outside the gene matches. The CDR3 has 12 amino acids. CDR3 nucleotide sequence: TGCAGCGTTCGGACAGGGAACACTGAAGCTTTCTTT. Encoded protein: CSVRTGNTEAFF.

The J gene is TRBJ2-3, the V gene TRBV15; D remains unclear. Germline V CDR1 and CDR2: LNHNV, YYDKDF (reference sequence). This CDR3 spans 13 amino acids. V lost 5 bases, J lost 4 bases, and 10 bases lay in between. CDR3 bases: TGTGCCACCAGCGTCCGCGAGGCAGATACGCAGTATTTT. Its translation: CATSVREADTQYF.

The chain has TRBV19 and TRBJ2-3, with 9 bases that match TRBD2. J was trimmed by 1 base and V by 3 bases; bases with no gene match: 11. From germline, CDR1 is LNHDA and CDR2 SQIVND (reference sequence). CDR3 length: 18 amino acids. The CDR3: CASSMKLAGGPGTDTQYF. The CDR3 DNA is TGTGCCAGTAGTATGAAATTGGCGGGAGGGCCTGGCACAGATACGCAGTATTTT.

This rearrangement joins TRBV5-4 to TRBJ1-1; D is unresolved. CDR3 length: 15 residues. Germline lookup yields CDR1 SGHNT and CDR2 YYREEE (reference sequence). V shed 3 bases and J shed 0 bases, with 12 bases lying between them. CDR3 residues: CASSYAAGLNTEAFF. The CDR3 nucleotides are TGTGCCAGCAGCTATGCCGCAGGTTTGAACACTGAAGCTTTCTTT.

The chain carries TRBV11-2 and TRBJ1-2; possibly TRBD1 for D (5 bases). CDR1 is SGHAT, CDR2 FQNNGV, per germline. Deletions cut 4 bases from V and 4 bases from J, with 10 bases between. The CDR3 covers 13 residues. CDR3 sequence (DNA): TGTGCCAGCAGCTCACCTGGGACCTATGGCTACACCTTC. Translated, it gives CASSSPGTYGYTF.

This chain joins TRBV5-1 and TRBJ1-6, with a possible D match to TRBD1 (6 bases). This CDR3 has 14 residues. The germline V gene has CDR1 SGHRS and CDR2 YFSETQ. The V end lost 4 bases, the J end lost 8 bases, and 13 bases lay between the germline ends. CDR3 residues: CASSPGHRDSPLHF. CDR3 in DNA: TGCGCCAGCAGCCCCGGACACAGGGATTCACCCCTCCACTTT.

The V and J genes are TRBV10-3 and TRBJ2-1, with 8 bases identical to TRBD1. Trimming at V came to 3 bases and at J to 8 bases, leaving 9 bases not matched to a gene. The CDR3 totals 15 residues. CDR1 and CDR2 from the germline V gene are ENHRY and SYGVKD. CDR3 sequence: CAISDVGQGFDEQFF. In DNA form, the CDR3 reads TGTGCCATCAGTGACGTCGGACAGGGATTCGATGAGCAGTTCTTC.

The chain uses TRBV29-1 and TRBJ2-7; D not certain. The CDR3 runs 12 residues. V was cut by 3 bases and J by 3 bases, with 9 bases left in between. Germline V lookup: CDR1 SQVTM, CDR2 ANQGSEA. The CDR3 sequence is CSVEGNRYEQYF. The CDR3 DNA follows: TGCAGCGTTGAGGGAAATCGCTACGAGCAGTACTTC.

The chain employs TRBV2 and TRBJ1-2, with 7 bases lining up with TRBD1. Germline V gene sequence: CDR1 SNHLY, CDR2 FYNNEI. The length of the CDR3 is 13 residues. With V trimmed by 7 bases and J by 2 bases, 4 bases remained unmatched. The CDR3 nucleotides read TGTGCCAGCACGGTACAGGGGAACTATGGCTACACCTTC. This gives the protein CASTVQGNYGYTF.

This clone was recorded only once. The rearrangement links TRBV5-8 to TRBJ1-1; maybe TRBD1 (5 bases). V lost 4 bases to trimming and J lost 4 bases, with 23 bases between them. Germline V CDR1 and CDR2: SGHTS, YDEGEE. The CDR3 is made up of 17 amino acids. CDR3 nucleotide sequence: TGTGCCAGCAGCGGATGGGGCCAGGCAGGGAGGGGCACTGAAGCTTTCTTT. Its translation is CASSGWGQAGRGTEAFF.

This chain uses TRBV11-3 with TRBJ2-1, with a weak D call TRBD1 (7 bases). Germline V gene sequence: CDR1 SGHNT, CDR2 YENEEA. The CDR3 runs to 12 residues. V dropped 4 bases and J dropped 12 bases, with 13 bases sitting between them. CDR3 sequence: CASSYRGTVQFF. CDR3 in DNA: TGTGCCAGCAGCTATCGGGGGACAGTGCAGTTCTTC.

The CDR3 sequence is CAASGKSYNEQFF. The CDR3 nucleotides read TGTGCGGCGAGCGGGAAGTCCTACAATGAGCAGTTCTTC. The rearrangement joins TRBV6-5 to TRBJ2-1; 7 bases are a match to TRBD2. CDR1 and CDR2 (germline): MNHEY, SVGAGI. The CDR3 totals 13 residues.

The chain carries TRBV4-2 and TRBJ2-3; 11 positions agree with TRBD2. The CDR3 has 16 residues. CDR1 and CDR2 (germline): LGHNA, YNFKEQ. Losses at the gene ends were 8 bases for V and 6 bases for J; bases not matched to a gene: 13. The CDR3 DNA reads TGTGCCAGCGGCGAAGGAGGACTAGCGGGCAGGGATACGCAGTATTTT. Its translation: CASGEGGLAGRDTQYF.

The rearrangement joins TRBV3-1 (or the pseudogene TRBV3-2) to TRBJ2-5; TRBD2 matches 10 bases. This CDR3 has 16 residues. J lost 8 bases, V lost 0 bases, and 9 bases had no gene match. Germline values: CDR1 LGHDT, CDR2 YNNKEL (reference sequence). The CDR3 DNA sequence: TGTGCCAGCAGCCAAGACGGAGGAGCGGGGGGGCAAACCCAGTACTTC. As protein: CASSQDGGAGGQTQYF.

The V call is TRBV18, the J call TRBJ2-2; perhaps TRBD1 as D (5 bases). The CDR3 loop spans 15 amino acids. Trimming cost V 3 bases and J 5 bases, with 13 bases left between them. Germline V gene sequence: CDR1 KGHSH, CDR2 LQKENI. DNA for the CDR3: TGTGCCAGCTCACCCCCAGGGTCGCAGACCGGGGAGCTGTTTTTT. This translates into CASSPPGSQTGELFF.

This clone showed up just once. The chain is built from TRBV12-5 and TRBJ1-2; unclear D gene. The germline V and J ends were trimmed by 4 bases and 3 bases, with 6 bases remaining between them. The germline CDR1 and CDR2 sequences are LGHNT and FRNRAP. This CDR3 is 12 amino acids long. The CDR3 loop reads CASGYSDYGYTF. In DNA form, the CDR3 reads TGTGCTAGTGGTTACAGCGACTATGGCTACACCTTC.

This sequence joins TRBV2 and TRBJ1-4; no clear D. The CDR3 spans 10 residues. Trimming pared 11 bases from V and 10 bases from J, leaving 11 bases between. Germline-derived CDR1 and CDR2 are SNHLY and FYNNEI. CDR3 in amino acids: CAHKEGKLFF. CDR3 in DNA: TGTGCCCATAAAGAGGGAAAACTGTTTTTT. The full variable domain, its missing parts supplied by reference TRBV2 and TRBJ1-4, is EPEVTQTPSHQVTQMGQEVILRCVPISNHLYFYWYRQILGQKVEFLVSFYNNEISEKSEIFDDQFSVERPDGSNFTLKIRSTKLEDSAMYFCAHKEGKLFFGSGTQLSVL.

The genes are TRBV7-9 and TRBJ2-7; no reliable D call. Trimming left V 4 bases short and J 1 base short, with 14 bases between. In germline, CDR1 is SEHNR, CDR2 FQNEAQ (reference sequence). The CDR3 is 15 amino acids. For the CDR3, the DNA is TGTGCCAGCAGCTCATCTTGGTCTGGGTCCTACGAGCAGTACTTC. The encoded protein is CASSSSWSGSYEQYF.

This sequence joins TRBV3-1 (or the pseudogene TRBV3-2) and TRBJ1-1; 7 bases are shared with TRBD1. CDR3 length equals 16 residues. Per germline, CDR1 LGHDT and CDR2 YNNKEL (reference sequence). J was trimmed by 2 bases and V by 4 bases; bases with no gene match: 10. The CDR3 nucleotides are TGTGCCAGCAGCCCAATAGACAGGGTTCCAAACACTGAAGCTTTCTTT. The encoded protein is CASSPIDRVPNTEAFF.

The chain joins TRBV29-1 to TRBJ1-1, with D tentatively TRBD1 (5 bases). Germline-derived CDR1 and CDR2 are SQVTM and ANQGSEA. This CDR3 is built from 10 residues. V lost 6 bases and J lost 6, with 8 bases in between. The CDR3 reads CSVRGSEAFF. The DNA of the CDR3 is TGCAGCGTGAGGGGTTCTGAAGCTTTCTTT.

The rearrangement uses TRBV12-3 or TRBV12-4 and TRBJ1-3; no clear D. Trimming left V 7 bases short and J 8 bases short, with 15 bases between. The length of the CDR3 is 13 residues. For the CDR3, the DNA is TGTGCCAGCAACCTCAAATACCCGGACACCATATATTTT. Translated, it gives CASNLKYPDTIYF.

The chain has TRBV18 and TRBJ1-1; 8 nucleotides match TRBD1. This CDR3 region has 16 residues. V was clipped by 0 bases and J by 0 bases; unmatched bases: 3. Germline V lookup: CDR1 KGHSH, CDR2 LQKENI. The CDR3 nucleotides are TGTGCCAGCTCACCACCGCAGGGGGCACTGAACACTGAAGCTTTCTTT. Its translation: CASSPPQGALNTEAFF.

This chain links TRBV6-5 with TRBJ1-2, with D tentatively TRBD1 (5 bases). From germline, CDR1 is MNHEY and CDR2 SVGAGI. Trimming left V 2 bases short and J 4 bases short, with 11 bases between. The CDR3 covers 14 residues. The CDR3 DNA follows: TGTGCCAGCAGTTACGACAGTCAGGTCTATGGCTACACCTTC. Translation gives CASSYDSQVYGYTF.

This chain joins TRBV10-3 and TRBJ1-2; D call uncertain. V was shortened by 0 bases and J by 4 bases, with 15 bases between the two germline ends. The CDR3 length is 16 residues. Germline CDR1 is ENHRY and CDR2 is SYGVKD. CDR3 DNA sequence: TGTGCCATCAGTGAGTCGGGGAGTCGAGGTATCTATGGCTACACCTTC. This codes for CAISESGSRGIYGYTF.

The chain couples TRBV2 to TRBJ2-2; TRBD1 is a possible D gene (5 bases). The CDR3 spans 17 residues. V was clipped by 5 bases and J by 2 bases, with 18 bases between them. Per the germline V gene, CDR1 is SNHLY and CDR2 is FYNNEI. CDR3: CASSPFQGRVNTGELFF. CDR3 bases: TGTGCCAGCAGTCCCTTTCAGGGTAGGGTTAACACCGGGGAGCTGTTTTTT.